Listed below are T cell receptor beta chains from one sample, sequenced in a study of tumor T cells in aggressive B-cell lymphoma. Here immunoSEQ multiplex PCR was the method, and the copy in TCRdb shows in-frame clones only, minus some. In the table there are 350 to 400 clones, around 87% of which are singletons. Specimen: tumor tissue. All receptors derive from an adult with diffuse large B cell lymphoma. Both conserved end residues are part of each CDR3. Fields, in order: D gene, V gene, clone size, J gene, CDR3 DNA, CDR3 protein. D genes are given only for firm matches. Clone size is stated in some rows and not others, as once, few, many or a class when expanded.

>NA|TRBV7-9|NA|TRBJ2-3
TGTGCCAGCAGCAAAGATACAGGGCCCCCTGGAGATACGCAGTATTTT
CASSKDTGPPGDTQYF
>NA|TRBV5-1|few|TRBJ2-2
TGCGCCAGCAGCTTGGGAAGCGGGACCGGGGAGCTGTTTTTT
CASSLGSGTGELFF
>NA|TRBV9|NA|TRBJ2-7
TGTGCCAGCAGCGTCGGCGGCGGAACCTACGAGCAGTACTTC
CASSVGGGTYEQYF
>TRBD1|TRBV6-5|NA|TRBJ1-6
TGTGCCAGCAGAAGGTACAGGGGAGGTTCACCCCTCCACTTT
CASRRYRGGSPLHF
>NA|TRBV5-8|NA|TRBJ1-6
TGTGCCAGCAGCTTGGGACAGCTAAATTCACCCCTCCACTTT
CASSLGQLNSPLHF
>TRBD2|TRBV19|NA|TRBJ2-1
TGTGCCAGCAGACTAGCTCAATCCTACAATGAGCAGTTCTTC
CASRLAQSYNEQFF
>TRBD1|TRBV7-6|once|TRBJ1-1
TGTGCCAGCAGCTCTGGGACAGGAGTGAGTTTCTTT
CASSSGTGVSFF
>TRBD2|TRBV15|NA|TRBJ2-1
TGTGCCACCGCCTTCCTAGCGGGAGGGAATGAGCAGTTCTTC
CATAFLAGGNEQFF
>NA|TRBV5-4|NA|TRBJ2-7
TGTGCCAGCAGCTTGAAGGGGGTGGACTACGAGCAGTACTTC
CASSLKGVDYEQYF
>TRBD1|TRBV7-9|NA|TRBJ1-2
TGTGCCAGCAGCCCATGGGGGGGACAGGGTGTGTTCTCCACCTTC
CASSPWGGQGVFSTF
>NA|TRBV30|NA|TRBJ2-5
TGTGCCTGGAGTCGTCAGGGGAAGACCCAGTACTTC
CAWSRQGKTQYF
>NA|TRBV28|NA|TRBJ2-5
TGTGCCAACAGGCCTGACACAGGGTACGAAGAGACCCAGTACTTC
CANRPDTGYEETQYF
>NA|TRBV4-1|NA|TRBJ1-3
TGCGCCAGTAGCCAAGATATCAGTTTAGGAAACACCATATATTTT
CASSQDISLGNTIYF
>TRBD2|TRBV7-6|NA|TRBJ2-7
TGTGCCAGCAGCCCCTCGGGAGGGGGGAGGATCGGGTACGAGCAGTACTTC
CASSPSGGGRIGYEQYF
>NA|TRBV15|NA|TRBJ2-2
TGTGCCACCAGCAGAGCCGCCGGGGAGCTGTTTTTT
CATSRAAGELFF
>NA|TRBV9|NA|TRBJ2-7
TGTGCCAGCAGCGTCGGCGGCGGAACCTACGAGCAGTACTTC
CASSVGGGTYEQYF
>NA|TRBV4-2|NA|TRBJ1-5
TGTGCCAGCAGTCAAGTTGTGGGGGCAGGGCAGCCCCAGCATTTT
CASSQVVGAGQPQHF
>NA|TRBV5-6|NA|TRBJ2-7
TGTGCCAGCAGCTTGTCAGGCTTCCTACGCGAGCAGTACTTC
CASSLSGFLREQYF
>TRBD2|TRBV9|NA|TRBJ2-5
TGTGCCAGCAGCGTGGGACTAGCGGGATACGGACCAGAGACCCAGTACTTC
CASSVGLAGYGPETQYF
>TRBD1|TRBV2|NA|TRBJ1-2
TGTGCCAGCAGCCTCGACAGGGACTATGGCTACACCTTC
CASSLDRDYGYTF
>TRBD2|TRBV5-4|NA|TRBJ2-5
TGTGCCAGCAGCTTCGGTAGCGGGGGTGGTCAAGAGACCCAGTACTTC
CASSFGSGGGQETQYF
>TRBD1|TRBV19|NA|TRBJ2-6
TGTGCCAGTAGTTTACGGGACAGGGCGGCCGGGGCCAACGTCCTGACTTTC
CASSLRDRAAGANVLTF
>NA|TRBV10-2|NA|TRBJ2-7
TGCGCCAGCAAGGCGGCAGGGGAGGGCTACGAGCAGTACTTC
CASKAAGEGYEQYF
>NA|TRBV14|few|TRBJ1-1
TGTGCCAGCAGCTCAACGACAGGCCTTAACACTGAAGCTTTCTTT
CASSSTTGLNTEAFF
>NA|TRBV6-1|NA|TRBJ2-5
TGTGCCAGCAGTGAAGGGCTCCAAGAGACCCAGTACTTC
CASSEGLQETQYF
>TRBD2|TRBV2|NA|TRBJ2-5
TGTGCCAGCAGCCCGGGACTAGGGGAGACCCAGTACTTC
CASSPGLGETQYF
>NA|TRBV19|NA|TRBJ1-1
TGTGCCAGTAGCACGACAGGTGATGAAGCTTTCTTT
CASSTTGDEAFF
>TRBD1|TRBV30|NA|TRBJ2-7
TGTGCCTGGGACAGGGACAACGAGCAGTACTTC
CAWDRDNEQYF
>NA|TRBV27|NA|TRBJ2-3
TGTGCCAGCAGTTTTTGGACAGAGCTTTTTAGCACAGATACGCAGTATTTT
CASSFWTELFSTDTQYF
>TRBD1|TRBV9|NA|TRBJ2-5
TGTGCCAGCAGCGTTACCGGGACAGGGGCAGAGACCCAGTACTTC
CASSVTGTGAETQYF
>TRBD2|TRBV7-9|NA|TRBJ2-1
TGTGCCAGCAGACTAGCGGGGGCTTACAATGAGCAGTTCTTC
CASRLAGAYNEQFF
>TRBD2|TRBV7-2|NA|TRBJ2-3
TGTGCCAGCAGGGCCAGACTAGCGGTTAGCACAGATACGCAGTATTTT
CASRARLAVSTDTQYF
>NA|TRBV28|NA|TRBJ2-7
TGTGCCAGCGGGGGTACAGGGCCCGGCTACGAGCAGTACTTC
CASGGTGPGYEQYF
>TRBD1|TRBV23-1|NA|TRBJ2-2
TGCGCCAGCAGTCAACCCCTTTCGACAGGGGGCTCTAACACCGGGGAGCTGTTTTTT
CASSQPLSTGGSNTGELFF
>NA|TRBV4-2|few|TRBJ1-5
TGTGCCAGCAGCCAAGTTGTGGGGGCAGGGCAGCCCCAGCATTTT
CASSQVVGAGQPQHF
>NA|TRBV28|NA|TRBJ1-1
TGTGCCAGCAGTTCCCAGGGCAGCTGGAACACTGAAGCTTTCTTT
CASSSQGSWNTEAFF
>TRBD1|TRBV4-2|NA|TRBJ2-5
TGTGCCAGCAGCCAATCAGGGGGACAGGGGTTAGAGACCCAGTACTTC
CASSQSGGQGLETQYF
>TRBD1|TRBV29-1|NA|TRBJ1-2
TGCAGCGTTCTTGGACAGGACTATGGCTACACCTTC
CSVLGQDYGYTF
>TRBD2|TRBV4-2|NA|TRBJ2-3
TGTGCCAGCAGCCCCGGGGAGGCTAGCGGAGCCCTTCATCGGGATACGCAGTATTTT
CASSPGEASGALHRDTQYF
>NA|TRBV7-2|once|TRBJ1-1
TGTGCCAGCAGCGCGCGGTGGACAGACTTGAACACTGAAGCTTTCTTT
CASSARWTDLNTEAFF